These 5 T cell receptor beta chains came from one sample sequenced in a study of CD8+CD57+ T cells in acquired aplastic anemia. Patients who underwent sequencing had shown CD8+CD57+ cell expansion by flow cytometry. CDR3 and TCR beta VDJ profiling relied on a genomic DNA template. Using its own MiXCR run on the reads, TCRdb lists one record per CDR3 protein. The sample has 200,000 to 300,000 distinct CDR3 sequences; about 44% are singletons. Sequenced: sorted CD4+, CD8+, or CD8+CD57+ T cells (not recorded which) from PBMCs. These receptors originate from a human donor with aplastic anemia.

To note about this clonotype: A much more abundant neighbour one base away suggests this may be a read error. V and J are TRBV13 and TRBJ2-7; no reliable D call. This CDR3 is built from 14 residues. The germline V gene encodes CDR1 PRHDT and CDR2 FYEKMQ (reference sequence). The CDR3 reads CASSYSGASYGQYF. The DNA of the CDR3 is TGTGCCAGCAGCTATTCCGGTGCCTCCTACGGGCAGTACTTC.

This clonotype has at least ten counts. V and J are TRBV2 and TRBJ2-7; no reliable D call. Per germline, CDR1 SNHLY and CDR2 FYNNEI. With 6 bases removed from V and 4 bases from J, the gap between germline ends came to 10 bases. The CDR3 length is 12 residues. The CDR3 protein is CASRGSTYEQYF. CDR3 bases: TGTGCCAGCAGGGGATCTACTTACGAGCAGTACTTC.

Ten or more counts support this clonotype. The chain couples TRBV9 to TRBJ1-6; D is possibly TRBD1 (5 bases). CDR1 is SGDLS, CDR2 YYNGEE, per germline. The CDR3 extends over 15 amino acids. V lost 0 bases to trimming and J lost 6 bases, with 10 bases between them. CDR3 residues: CASSVDGTANSPLHF. CDR3 nucleotides: TGTGCCAGCAGCGTAGACGGGACGGCTAATTCACCCCTCCACTTT. Supplemented by reference TRBV9 and TRBJ1-6, the full variable domain reads DSGVTQTPKHLITATGQRVTLRCSPRSGDLSVYWYQQSLDQGLQFLIQYYNGEERAKGNILERFSAQQFPDLHSELNLSSLELGDSALYFCASSVDGTANSPLHFGNGTRLTVT.

This clonotype has just a few counts. The chain is built from TRBV10-3 and TRBJ1-6, with TRBD1 matching 7 bases. Trimming at V came to 8 bases and at J to 2 bases, leaving 0 bases not matched to a gene. This CDR3 has 13 amino acids. Germline assignment: CDR1 ENHRY and CDR2 SYGVKD. The CDR3 sequence is CAIGTAYNSPLHF. For the CDR3, the DNA is TGTGCCATCGGGACAGCCTATAATTCACCCCTCCACTTT.

The rearrangement joins TRBV7-8 to TRBJ2-7; D may be TRBD1 (6 bases). Trimming cost V 3 bases and J 2 bases, with 11 bases left between them. Germline lookup yields CDR1 SGHVS and CDR2 FQNEAQ. This CDR3 has 14 amino acids. CDR3 loop: CASSFQGTTYEQYF. The CDR3 DNA reads as TGTGCCAGCAGCTTTCAGGGGACCACCTACGAGCAGTACTTC.